A selection of T cell receptor beta chains follows, all from one sample in a study of T cell responses to AZD1222 COVID-19 vaccine. Repertoires were generated with immunoSEQ multiplex PCR, while TCRdb's copy carries only in-frame clones and drops some. The sample has 100,000 to 150,000 clones; approximately 89% are singletons. This sample comprised peripheral blood, obtained 28 days after the second AZD1222 dose. Receptor source: an adult who received the AZD1222 COVID-19 vaccine. CDR3s include the opening cysteine and the closing phenylalanine or tryptophan.

TRBJ2-2 TRBV18 CASSPRTGSNTGELFF
TRBJ2-3 TRBV30 CAWTEGVAGSDTQYF
TRBJ2-3 TRBV10-1 CASSPGGGSDTQYF
TRBJ1-4 TRBV6-1 CASSDLGVGNEKLFF
TRBJ1-6 TRBV19 CASSLRTYSETYNSPLHF
TRBJ1-6 TRBV10-3 CAISPAGEDSPLHF
TRBJ2-2 TRBV12-3/TRBV12-4 CASRTGAPGELFF
TRBJ1-4 TRBV11-3 CASSIKQQGADPTNEKLFF
TRBJ1-1 TRBV5-5 CASSLVSAGGTEAFF
TRBJ2-3 TRBV18 CASSPPTITDTQYF
TRBJ1-3 TRBV29-1 CSVEVTANGNTIYF
TRBJ1-5 TRBV2 CASGQTDRSSQPQHF
TRBJ2-4 TRBV5-1 CASSSTTGQMGLQYF
TRBJ1-6 TRBV7-7 CASSVGTGNNSPLHF
TRBJ1-3 TRBV9 CASSVGGTAGNTIYF
TRBJ2-4 TRBV28 CATGGAKNIQYF
TRBJ1-1 TRBV3-1/TRBV3-2 CASSPSGGPTEAFF
TRBJ2-5 TRBV5-1 CASSLVAGLGETQYF
TRBJ2-7 TRBV5-1 CASSLVSAGGQYEQYF
TRBJ2-5 TRBV27 CASSPGTSGVEAQYF
TRBJ2-5 TRBV11-2 CASSEIQETQYF
TRBJ2-3 TRBV11-2 CASSSRGGDTQYF
TRBJ2-7 TRBV28 CASSFVLGLPYEQYF
TRBJ2-2 TRBV14 CASSQGRYQGELFF
TRBJ2-4 TRBV10-3 CAIGEHQNIQYF
TRBJ2-7 TRBV25-1 CASSEYAVFEQYF
TRBJ2-7 TRBV13 CASSLGRESYEQYF
TRBJ1-2 TRBV5-4 CASSSSGWGTF